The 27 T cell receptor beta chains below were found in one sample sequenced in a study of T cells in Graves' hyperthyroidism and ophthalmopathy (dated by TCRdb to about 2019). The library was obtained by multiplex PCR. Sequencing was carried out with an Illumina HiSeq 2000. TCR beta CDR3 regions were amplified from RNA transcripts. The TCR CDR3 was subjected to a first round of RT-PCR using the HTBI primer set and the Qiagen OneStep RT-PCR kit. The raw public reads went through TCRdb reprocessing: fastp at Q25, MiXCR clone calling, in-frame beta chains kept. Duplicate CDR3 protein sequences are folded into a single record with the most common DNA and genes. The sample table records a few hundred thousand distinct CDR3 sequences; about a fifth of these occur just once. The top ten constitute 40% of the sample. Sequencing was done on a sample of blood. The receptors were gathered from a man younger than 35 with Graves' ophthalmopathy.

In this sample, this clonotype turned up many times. DNA of the CDR3: TGCGCCAGCAGTACTCAGGGGGCGCGGACTGAAGCTTTCTTT. Protein: CASSTQGARTEAFF. The V call is TRBV5-1, the J call TRBJ1-1, with 8 bases fitting TRBD1. The J segment lost 5 bases and the V segment lost 5 bases, leaving 8 bases of the junction unmatched. This CDR3 contains 14 residues. Germline CDR1 SGHRS, CDR2 YFSETQ.

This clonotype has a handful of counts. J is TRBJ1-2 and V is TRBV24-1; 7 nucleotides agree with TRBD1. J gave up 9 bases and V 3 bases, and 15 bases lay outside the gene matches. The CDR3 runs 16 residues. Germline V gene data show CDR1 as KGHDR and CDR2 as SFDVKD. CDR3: CATSDPTGPNPGSYTF. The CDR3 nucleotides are TGTGCCACCAGTGATCCGACAGGGCCTAACCCCGGGAGCTACACCTTC.

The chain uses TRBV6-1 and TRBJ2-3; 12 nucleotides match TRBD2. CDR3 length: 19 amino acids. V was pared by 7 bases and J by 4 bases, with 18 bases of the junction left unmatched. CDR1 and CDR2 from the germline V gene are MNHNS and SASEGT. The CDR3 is CASNLPPASGGGLADTQYF. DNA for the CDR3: TGTGCCAGCAATCTTCCCCCCGCTAGCGGGGGGGGACTTGCAGATACGCAGTATTTT.

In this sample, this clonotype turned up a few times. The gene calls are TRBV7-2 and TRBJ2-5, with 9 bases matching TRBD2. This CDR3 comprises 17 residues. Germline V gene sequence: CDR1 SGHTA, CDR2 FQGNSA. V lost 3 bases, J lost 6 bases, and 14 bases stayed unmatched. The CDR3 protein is CASSFSVAGDVLQTQYF. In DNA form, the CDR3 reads TGTGCCAGCAGCTTTAGTGTAGCGGGGGACGTCCTCCAGACCCAGTACTTC.

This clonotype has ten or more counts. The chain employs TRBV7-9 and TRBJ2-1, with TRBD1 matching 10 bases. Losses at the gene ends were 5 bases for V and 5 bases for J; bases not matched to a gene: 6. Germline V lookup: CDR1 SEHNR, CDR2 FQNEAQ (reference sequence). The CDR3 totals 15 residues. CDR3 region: CASSPPGTGDNEQFF. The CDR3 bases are TGTGCCAGCAGCCCCCCCGGGACAGGGGACAATGAGCAGTTCTTC.

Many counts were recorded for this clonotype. The CDR3 coding sequence is TGCAGCGTTGCCGGACAGGGGGCGCATGAAGCTTTCTTT. The encoded protein is CSVAGQGAHEAFF. This rearrangement joins TRBV29-1 to TRBJ1-1; 11 nucleotides align to TRBD1. The CDR3 extends over 13 amino acids. V shed 4 bases, J shed 7 bases, and the junction held 5 bases outside the gene matches. Germline CDR1 SQVTM, CDR2 ANQGSEA.

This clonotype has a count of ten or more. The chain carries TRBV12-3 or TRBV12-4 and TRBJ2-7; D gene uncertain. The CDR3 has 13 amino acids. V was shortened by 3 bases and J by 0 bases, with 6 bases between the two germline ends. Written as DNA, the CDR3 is TGTGCCAGCAGTTTGGGCAACTCCTACGAGCAGTACTTC. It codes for CASSLGNSYEQYF.

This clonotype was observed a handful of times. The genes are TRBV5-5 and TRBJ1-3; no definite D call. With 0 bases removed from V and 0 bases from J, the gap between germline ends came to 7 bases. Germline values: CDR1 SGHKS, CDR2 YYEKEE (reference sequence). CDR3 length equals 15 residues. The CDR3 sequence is CASSLAGFSGNTIYF. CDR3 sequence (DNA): TGTGCCAGCAGCTTGGCGGGGTTCTCTGGAAACACCATATATTTT.

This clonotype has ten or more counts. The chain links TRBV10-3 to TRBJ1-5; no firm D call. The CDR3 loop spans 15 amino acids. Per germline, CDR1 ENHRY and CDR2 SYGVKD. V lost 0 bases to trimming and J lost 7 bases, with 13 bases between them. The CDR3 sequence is CAISESTVVPQPQHF. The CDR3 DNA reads TGTGCCATCAGTGAGTCGACGGTGGTCCCGCAGCCCCAGCATTTT.

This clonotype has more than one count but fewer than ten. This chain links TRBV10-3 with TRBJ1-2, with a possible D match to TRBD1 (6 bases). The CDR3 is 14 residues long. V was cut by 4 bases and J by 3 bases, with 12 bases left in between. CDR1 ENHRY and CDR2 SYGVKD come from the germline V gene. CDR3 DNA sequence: TGTGCCATCAGTGCCACAGGGACCGACTATGGCTACACCTTC. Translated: CAISATGTDYGYTF.

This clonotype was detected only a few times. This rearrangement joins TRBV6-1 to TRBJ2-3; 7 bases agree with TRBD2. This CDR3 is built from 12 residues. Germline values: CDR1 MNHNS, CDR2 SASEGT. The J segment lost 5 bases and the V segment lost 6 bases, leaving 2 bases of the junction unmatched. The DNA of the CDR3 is TGTGCCAGCAGGGGGGAGGGAGATACGCAGTATTTT. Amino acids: CASRGEGDTQYF.

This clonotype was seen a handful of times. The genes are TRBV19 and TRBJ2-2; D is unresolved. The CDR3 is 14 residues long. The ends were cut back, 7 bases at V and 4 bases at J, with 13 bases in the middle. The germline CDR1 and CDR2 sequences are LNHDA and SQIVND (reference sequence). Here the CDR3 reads CASTDRMGTGELFF. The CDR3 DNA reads TGTGCCAGTACCGACCGGATGGGCACCGGGGAGCTGTTTTTT.

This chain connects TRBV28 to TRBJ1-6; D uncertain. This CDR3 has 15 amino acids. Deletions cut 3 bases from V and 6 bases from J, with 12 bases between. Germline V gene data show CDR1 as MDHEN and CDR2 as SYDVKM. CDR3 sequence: CASSLPGKTNSPLHF. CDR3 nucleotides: TGTGCCAGCAGTTTGCCCGGCAAGACTAATTCACCCCTCCACTTT. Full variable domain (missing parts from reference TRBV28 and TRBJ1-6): DVKVTQSSRYLVKRTGEKVFLECVQDMDHENMFWYRQDPGLGLRLIYFSYDVKMKEKGDIPEGYSVSREKKERFSLILESASTNQTSMYLCASSLPGKTNSPLHFGNGTRLTVT.

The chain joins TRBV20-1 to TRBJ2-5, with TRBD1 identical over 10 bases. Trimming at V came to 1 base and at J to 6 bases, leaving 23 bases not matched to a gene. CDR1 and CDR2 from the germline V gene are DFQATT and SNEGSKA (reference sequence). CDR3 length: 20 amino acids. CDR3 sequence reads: CSARGAGTGADPTWEKTQYF. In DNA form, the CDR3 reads TGCAGTGCTAGAGGAGCCGGGACAGGGGCGGACCCCACGTGGGAAAAGACCCAGTACTTC.

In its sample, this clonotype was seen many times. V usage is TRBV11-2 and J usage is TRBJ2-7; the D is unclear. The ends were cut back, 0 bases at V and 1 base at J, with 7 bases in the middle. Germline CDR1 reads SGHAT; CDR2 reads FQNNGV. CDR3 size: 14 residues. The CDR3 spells CASSLDQLSYEQYF. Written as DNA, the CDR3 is TGTGCCAGCAGCTTAGACCAATTATCCTACGAGCAGTACTTC.

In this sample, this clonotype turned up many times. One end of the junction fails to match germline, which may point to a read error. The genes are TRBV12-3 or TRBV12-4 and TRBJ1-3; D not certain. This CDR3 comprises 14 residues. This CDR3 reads CASSLAEEGTEGNF. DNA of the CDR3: TGTGCCAGCAGTTTAGCGGAGGAGGGAACGGAAGGGAATTTT.

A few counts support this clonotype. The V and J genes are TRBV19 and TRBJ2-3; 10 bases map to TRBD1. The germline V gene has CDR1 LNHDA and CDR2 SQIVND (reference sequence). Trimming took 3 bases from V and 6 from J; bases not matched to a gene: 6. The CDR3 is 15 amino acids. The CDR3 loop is CASSIRGQGIDTQYF. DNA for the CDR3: TGTGCCAGTAGTATTAGGGGACAGGGGATCGATACGCAGTATTTT. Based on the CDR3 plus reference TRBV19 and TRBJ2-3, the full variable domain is DGGITQSPKYLFRKEGQNVTLSCEQNLNHDAMYWYRQDPGQGLRLIYYSQIVNDFQKGDIAEGYSVSREKKESFPLTVTSAQKNPTAFYLCASSIRGQGIDTQYFGPGTRLTVL.

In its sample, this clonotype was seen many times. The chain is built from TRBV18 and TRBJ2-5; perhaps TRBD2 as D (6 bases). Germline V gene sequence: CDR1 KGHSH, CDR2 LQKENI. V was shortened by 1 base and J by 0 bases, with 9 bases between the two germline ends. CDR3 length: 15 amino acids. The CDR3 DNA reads TGTGCCAGCTCACCACGGGAGGCCAACCAAGAGACCCAGTACTTC. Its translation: CASSPREANQETQYF. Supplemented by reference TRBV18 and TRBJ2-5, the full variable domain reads NAGVMQNPRHLVRRRGQEARLRCSPMKGHSHVYWYRQLPEEGLKFMVYLQKENIIDESGMPKERFSAEFPKEGPSILRIQQVVRGDSAAYFCASSPREANQETQYFGPGTRLLVL.

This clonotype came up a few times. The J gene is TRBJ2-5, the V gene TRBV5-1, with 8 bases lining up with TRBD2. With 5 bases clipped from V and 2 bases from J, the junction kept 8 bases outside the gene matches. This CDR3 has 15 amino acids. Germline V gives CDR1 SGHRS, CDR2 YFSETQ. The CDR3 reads CASSRGGGTQETQYF. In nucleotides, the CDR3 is TGCGCCAGCAGTCGGGGCGGGGGGACACAAGAGACCCAGTACTTC.

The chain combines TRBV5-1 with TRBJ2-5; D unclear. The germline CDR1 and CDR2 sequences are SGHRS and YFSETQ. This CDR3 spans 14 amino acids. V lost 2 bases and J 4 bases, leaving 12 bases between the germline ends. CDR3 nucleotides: TGCGCCAGCAGCTTAGGTAGCCTAGGAGAGACCCAGTACTTC. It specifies CASSLGSLGETQYF.

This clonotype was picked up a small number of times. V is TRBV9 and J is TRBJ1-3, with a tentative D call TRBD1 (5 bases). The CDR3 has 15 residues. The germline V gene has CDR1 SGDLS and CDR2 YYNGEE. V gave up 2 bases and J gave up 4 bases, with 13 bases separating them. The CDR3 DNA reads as TGTGCCAGCAGCGTCTCGCCGACAGTAGGAAACACCATATATTTT. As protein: CASSVSPTVGNTIYF.

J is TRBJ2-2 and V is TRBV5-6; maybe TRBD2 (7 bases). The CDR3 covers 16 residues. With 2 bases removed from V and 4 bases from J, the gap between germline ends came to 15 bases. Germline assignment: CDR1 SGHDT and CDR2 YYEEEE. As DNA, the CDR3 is TGTGCCAGCAGCTTTCTTTCGGGGGGCGGCACCGGGGAGCTGTTTTTT. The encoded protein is CASSFLSGGGTGELFF.

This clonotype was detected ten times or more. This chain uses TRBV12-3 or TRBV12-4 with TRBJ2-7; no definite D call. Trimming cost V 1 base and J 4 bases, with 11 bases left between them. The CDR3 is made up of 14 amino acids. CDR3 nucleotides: TGTGCCAGCAGTTTAGTTGCCCAAGGATACGAGCAGTACTTC. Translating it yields CASSLVAQGYEQYF.

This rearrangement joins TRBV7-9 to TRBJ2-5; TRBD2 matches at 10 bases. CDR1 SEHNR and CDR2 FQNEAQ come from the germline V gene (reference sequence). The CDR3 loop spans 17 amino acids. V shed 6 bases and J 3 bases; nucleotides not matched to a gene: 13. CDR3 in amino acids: CASSRDSSGGRKETQYF. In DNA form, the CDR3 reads TGTGCCAGCAGTCGGGACTCTAGCGGGGGCCGGAAAGAGACCCAGTACTTC.

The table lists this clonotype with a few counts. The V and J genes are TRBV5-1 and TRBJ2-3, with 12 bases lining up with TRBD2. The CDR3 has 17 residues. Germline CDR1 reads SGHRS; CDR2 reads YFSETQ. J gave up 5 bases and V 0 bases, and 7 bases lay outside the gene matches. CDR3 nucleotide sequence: TGCGCCAGCAGCTTGGAAGGGACTAGCGGGCGAAGAGATACGCAGTATTTT. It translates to CASSLEGTSGRRDTQYF.

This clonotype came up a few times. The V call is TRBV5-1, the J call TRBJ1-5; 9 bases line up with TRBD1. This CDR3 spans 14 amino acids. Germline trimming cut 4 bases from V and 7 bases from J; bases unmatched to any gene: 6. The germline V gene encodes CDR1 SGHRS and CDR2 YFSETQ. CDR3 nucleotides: TGCGCCAGCAGCCCGGGGGACAGGGAACAGCCCCAGCATTTT. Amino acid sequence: CASSPGDREQPQHF.

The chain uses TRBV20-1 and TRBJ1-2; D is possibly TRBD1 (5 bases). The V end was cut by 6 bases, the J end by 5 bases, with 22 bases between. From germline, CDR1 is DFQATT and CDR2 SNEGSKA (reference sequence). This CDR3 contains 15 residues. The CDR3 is CSATPLQGVMYGYTF. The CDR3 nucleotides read TGCAGTGCGACCCCGCTGCAGGGCGTTATGTATGGCTACACCTTC.